What follows are 21 T cell receptor beta chains derived from one specimen sequenced in a study of T cells after yellow fever vaccination. TCRdb reprocessed the 5' RACE reads with MiXCR, giving one entry per CDR3 protein. The repertoire holds under 300,000 distinct CDR3 sequences, with 6.5% to 8.5% as singletons. The sequencing used CD4+ T cells sorted from PBMCs, collected 15 days after the yellow fever booster vaccination. The source is a man aged 25-45 years who received the YFV17D yellow fever vaccine.

The table lists this clonotype with many counts. Here the CDR3 reads CASSLALGDTQYF. The CDR3 DNA reads TGTGCCAGCAGCCTCGCCTTGGGAGATACGCAGTATTTT. The chain combines TRBV12-3 or TRBV12-4 with TRBJ2-3, with D uncertain. There are 13 residues in the CDR3. V lost 6 bases to trimming and J lost 5 bases, with 12 bases between them.

The gene calls are TRBV29-1 and TRBJ2-3, with 10 nucleotides matching TRBD2. J was trimmed by 3 bases and V by 7 bases; bases with no gene match: 7. The CDR3 covers 14 residues. Per germline, CDR1 SQVTM and CDR2 ANQGSEA. For the CDR3, the DNA is TGCAGCGCACTAACAGCGGGAGGGACAGATACGCAGTATTTT. Amino acid sequence: CSALTAGGTDTQYF.

This clonotype was found many times. V is TRBV7-2 and J is TRBJ1-4, with 8 positions matching TRBD1. After removal of 4 bases from V and 0 bases from J, the junction contained 7 bases not matched to a gene. The CDR3 has 17 amino acids. Germline V gene data show CDR1 as SGHTA and CDR2 as FQGNSA. In DNA form, the CDR3 reads TGTGCCAGCAGCTGGGCAGGGGGCAGTGCAACTAATGAAAAACTGTTTTTT. Translated: CASSWAGGSATNEKLFF.

The chain uses TRBV4-2 and TRBJ1-1; a weak D match, TRBD1 (5 bases). Trimming took 0 bases from V and 8 from J, leaving 13 bases between them. This CDR3 is 14 amino acids long. Germline CDR1 is LGHNA and CDR2 is YNFKEQ. The CDR3 loop is CASSQETTEGEAFF. CDR3 coding DNA: TGTGCCAGCAGCCAAGAGACTACCGAGGGGGAAGCTTTCTTT.

In its sample, this clonotype was seen many times. The V and J genes are TRBV19 and TRBJ2-3; either TRBD1 or TRBD2 may fit D (6 bases each). Germline values: CDR1 LNHDA, CDR2 SQIVND (reference sequence). V lost 8 bases and J lost 5, with 23 bases in between. The CDR3 has 16 residues. The DNA of the CDR3 is TGTGCCAGTGGGTTTTCTAGTTTCGGAGGGGGAGATACGCAGTATTTT. It encodes CASGFSSFGGGDTQYF. The full variable domain, with the rest looked up from reference TRBV19 and TRBJ2-3, is DGGITQSPKYLFRKEGQNVTLSCEQNLNHDAMYWYRQDPGQGLRLIYYSQIVNDFQKGDIAEGYSVSREKKESFPLTVTSAQKNPTAFYLCASGFSSFGGGDTQYFGPGTRLTVL.

The table lists this clonotype with many counts. The chain couples TRBV12-3 or TRBV12-4 to TRBJ1-1; maybe TRBD1 (6 bases). The CDR3 totals 11 residues. Deletions cut 5 bases from V and 10 bases from J, with 11 bases between. The CDR3, as DNA: TGTGCCAGCAGTGCTACAGGGAGAGCTTTCTTT. It encodes CASSATGRAFF.

This clonotype was recorded at least ten times. The rearrangement uses TRBV5-1 and TRBJ2-3; D gene unclear. CDR1 is SGHRS, CDR2 YFSETQ, per germline. The CDR3 has 11 amino acids. The V end lost 3 bases, the J end lost 6 bases, and 5 bases lay between the germline ends. The CDR3 sequence is CASSSVDTQYF. The CDR3 nucleotides are TGCGCCAGCAGCTCCGTGGATACGCAGTATTTT.

The V gene is TRBV20-1, the J gene TRBJ2-5; D remains unclear. CDR3 length equals 14 residues. Looked up from germline, CDR1 is DFQATT and CDR2 is SNEGSKA (reference sequence). Trimming pared 1 base from V and 2 bases from J, leaving 11 bases between. CDR3 loop: CSARGPLVQETQYF. Written as DNA, the CDR3 is TGCAGTGCTAGAGGCCCCTTAGTTCAAGAGACCCAGTACTTC.

The chain has TRBV20-1 and TRBJ2-1, with D unresolved. Germline V gene data show CDR1 as DFQATT and CDR2 as SNEGSKA (reference sequence). This CDR3 is 11 amino acids long. Here the CDR3 reads CSADSYNEQFF. CDR3 bases: TGCAGCGCTGACTCCTACAATGAGCAGTTCTTC.

This clonotype was observed at least ten times. The V and J genes are TRBV20-1 and TRBJ2-7; 14 bases are a match to TRBD2. This CDR3 region has 14 residues. The germline gives CDR1 DFQATT, CDR2 SNEGSKA (reference sequence). V lost 2 bases and J lost 5; bases outside the gene matches: 2. CDR3 nucleotide sequence: TGCAGTGCTAGACCGGGACTAGCGGGAGACGAGCAGTACTTC. Residues: CSARPGLAGDEQYF.

This clonotype was found a few times. The chain recombines TRBV29-1 with TRBJ2-7, with D unclear. Germline V gene lookup returns CDR1 SQVTM and CDR2 ANQGSEA. The V and J ends lost 4 bases and 0 bases respectively, with 7 bases between them. The CDR3 has 12 residues. The CDR3 region has the DNA TGCAGCGTTGTACAGAGCTCCTACGAGCAGTACTTC. This codes for CSVVQSSYEQYF.

V is TRBV7-9 and J is TRBJ2-2, with TRBD1 as a possible D gene (5 bases). Germline V gene lookup returns CDR1 SEHNR and CDR2 FQNEAQ (reference sequence). The CDR3 spans 15 residues. V lost 4 bases and J lost 6, with 15 bases in between. The CDR3 loop reads CASSSRKRQPGELFF. In nucleotides, the CDR3 is TGTGCCAGCAGCTCACGGAAACGACAGCCCGGGGAGCTGTTTTTT.

Only a few counts were recorded for this clonotype. The chain is built from TRBV5-1 and TRBJ2-7, with 7 bases matching TRBD1. J gave up 6 bases and V 5 bases, and 8 bases lay outside the gene matches. Germline V gene sequence: CDR1 SGHRS, CDR2 YFSETQ. This CDR3 spans 13 amino acids. This CDR3 reads CASSNDRVREQYF. CDR3 sequence (DNA): TGCGCCAGCAGTAACGACAGGGTTCGCGAGCAGTACTTC.

V usage is TRBV6-5 and J usage is TRBJ1-1; 7 bases match TRBD1. This CDR3 region has 16 residues. J lost 4 bases, V lost 2 bases, and 10 bases had no gene match. The germline V gene has CDR1 MNHEY and CDR2 SVGAGI. The CDR3 bases are TGTGCCAGCAGTTACCGGGGGAGGGGGCTGAGCACTGAAGCTTTCTTT. Translation gives CASSYRGRGLSTEAFF.

The chain couples TRBV20-1 to TRBJ2-7; 9 positions match TRBD2. Germline values: CDR1 DFQATT, CDR2 SNEGSKA (reference sequence). V lost 0 bases and J lost 6; bases outside the gene matches: 6. The CDR3 sequence is 14 residues long. CDR3 DNA sequence: TGCAGTGCTAGAGATACTAGCGGGCAGGGCGAGCAGTACTTC. Its protein is CSARDTSGQGEQYF.

In this sample, this clonotype turned up many times. The chain couples TRBV11-2 to TRBJ2-1, with D perhaps assigned TRBD1 or TRBD2 (6 bases each). There are 19 residues in the CDR3. Germline V CDR1 and CDR2: SGHAT, FQNNGV. V lost 2 bases and J 0 bases, leaving 20 bases between the germline ends. The CDR3 region is CASSLIWTNGGSSYNEQFF. The CDR3 DNA reads TGTGCCAGCAGCTTAATCTGGACTAACGGGGGCTCCTCCTACAATGAGCAGTTCTTC.

This chain links TRBV12-3 or TRBV12-4 with TRBJ2-5; 9 bases align to TRBD1. The CDR3 covers 17 residues. The J segment lost 5 bases and the V segment lost 1 base, leaving 11 bases of the junction unmatched. The CDR3 protein is CASSLGGTGQALETQYF. The CDR3 DNA reads as TGTGCCAGCAGTTTAGGAGGGACAGGGCAGGCTTTGGAGACCCAGTACTTC.

V is TRBV6-5 and J is TRBJ2-5; tentatively, D is TRBD1 or TRBD2 (5 bases each). The CDR3 sequence is 18 residues long. Germline-derived CDR1 and CDR2 are MNHEY and SVGAGI. V was shortened by 2 bases and J by 5 bases, with 24 bases between the two germline ends. Here the CDR3 DNA reads TGTGCCAGCAGTTACGGGACGTATCAGGGTAGTCTTCCGGAGACCCAGTACTTC. Translating gives CASSYGTYQGSLPETQYF.

This clonotype was recorded a few times. The chain is built from TRBV27 and TRBJ2-7, with 10 bases fitting TRBD1. This CDR3 region has 15 residues. Trimming took 5 bases from V and 4 from J; bases not matched to a gene: 8. Germline V CDR1 and CDR2: MNHEY, SMNVEV (reference sequence). Here the CDR3 reads CASSAAGTGVYEQYF. The CDR3 DNA follows: TGTGCCAGCAGTGCAGCCGGGACAGGGGTGTACGAGCAGTACTTC.

This clonotype was seen many times. This chain links TRBV5-1 with TRBJ2-1; D gene uncertain. Germline values: CDR1 SGHRS, CDR2 YFSETQ. The CDR3 loop spans 14 amino acids. The ends were cut back, 0 bases at V and 6 bases at J, with 10 bases in the middle. This chain's CDR3 is CASSLDYLFNEQFF. CDR3 nucleotide sequence: TGCGCCAGCAGCTTGGATTACCTTTTCAATGAGCAGTTCTTC.

This clonotype was seen ten or more times. The gene calls are TRBV5-1 and TRBJ2-1; maybe TRBD2 (7 bases). Germline values: CDR1 SGHRS, CDR2 YFSETQ. The germline V and J ends were trimmed by 0 bases and 0 bases, with 19 bases remaining between them. The CDR3 spans 19 residues. The CDR3 loop reads CASSLASGAGASSYNEQFF. The CDR3 DNA reads as TGCGCCAGCAGCTTGGCCTCAGGGGCGGGAGCCAGCTCCTACAATGAGCAGTTCTTC.